Listed here are 15 T cell receptor beta chains from one sample, sequenced in a study of human T cells and chemical hapten exposure. Stated time point: patch test 3, about 24 weeks after DPC sensitization. Noted treatment: therapeutic diphenylcyclopropenone sensitization with weekly scalp DPC. One entry per CDR3 protein results from TCRdb running MiXCR on the RACE reads. This repertoire shows 150,000 to 200,000 distinct CDR3 sequences, around 25% found once; its top ten account for roughly 2.3%. Sample: whole blood, taken in connection with sensitization to the hapten diphenylcyclopropenone (DPC). These receptors all stem from a woman in her forties with alopecia areata. Some clones in this sample may be carry-over from other donors' samples.

This chain links TRBV7-2 with TRBJ2-3, with 14 bases identical to TRBD2. The germline CDR1 and CDR2 sequences are SGHTA and FQGNSA. This CDR3 region has 19 residues. Germline trimming cut 5 bases from V and 3 bases from J; bases unmatched to any gene: 13. The CDR3 sequence: CASSARLAGGPKNTDTQYF. The CDR3 DNA reads TGTGCCAGCAGCGCCAGACTAGCGGGAGGGCCTAAAAATACAGATACGCAGTATTTT.

The J gene is TRBJ2-5, the V gene TRBV6-2 or TRBV6-3, with TRBD2 matching over 9 bases. Germline assignment: CDR1 MNHEY and CDR2 SVGEGT. V lost 4 bases to trimming and J lost 4 bases; unmatched junction nucleotides: 7. The CDR3 extends over 15 amino acids. CDR3 nucleotide sequence: TGTGCCAGCAGTTTCGAAGCGGGAGGAGCAGAGACCCAGTACTTC. Encoded protein: CASSFEAGGAETQYF.

This clonotype was detected only once. The chain joins TRBV7-9 to TRBJ1-1; D is perhaps TRBD1 (5 bases). The V gene's germline CDR1 is SEHNR and CDR2 FQNEAQ (reference sequence). The CDR3 is made up of 15 amino acids. Trimming shortened V by 3 bases and J by 8 bases, and 19 bases separated the two germline ends. CDR3 region: CASSFPAGRGSEAFF. For the CDR3, the DNA is TGTGCCAGCAGCTTTCCCGCAGGGAGGGGTAGCGAAGCTTTCTTT.

The chain employs TRBV10-3 and TRBJ1-1; D gene unclear. The CDR3 contains 13 residues. V lost 3 bases, J lost 7 bases, and 12 bases lay in between. Per the germline V gene, CDR1 is ENHRY and CDR2 is SYGVKD. CDR3 loop: CAISESPLLEAFF. The CDR3 bases are TGTGCCATCAGTGAAAGTCCGCTTCTTGAAGCTTTCTTT.

This clonotype has ten or more counts. V gene TRBV6-5 combines with J gene TRBJ1-2; 8 bases agree with TRBD1. CDR1 MNHEY and CDR2 SVGAGI come from the germline V gene. The CDR3 consists of 15 residues. J gave up 2 bases and V 6 bases, and 8 bases lay outside the gene matches. The CDR3: CASSPGQGGNYGYTF. As DNA, the CDR3 is TGTGCCAGCAGCCCTGGACAGGGCGGAAACTATGGCTACACCTTC.

Worth noting for this clonotype: At one of its ends the junction is not consistent with the germline gene, which may arise from a read error. The V and J genes are TRBV6-5 and TRBJ2-1; tentatively, D is TRBD1 (6 bases). CDR1 is MNHEY, CDR2 SVGAGI, per germline. The CDR3 runs to 14 residues. Here the CDR3 reads CVSRGRAPYNEQFF. DNA of the CDR3: TGTGTCAGCAGGGGCAGGGCCCCCTACAATGAGCAGTTCTTC.

This clonotype was recorded a few times. V is TRBV4-2 and J is TRBJ2-7; a possible D gene is TRBD1 (7 bases). Germline V gene data show CDR1 as LGHNA and CDR2 as YNFKEQ. CDR3 length equals 15 residues. V was pared by 2 bases and J by 2 bases, with 13 bases between. The CDR3 loop reads CASSQRSGGTYEQYF. For the CDR3, the DNA is TGTGCCAGCAGCCAAAGGTCAGGGGGGACCTACGAGCAGTACTTC.

This clonotype was counted only a few times. The chain carries TRBV20-1 and TRBJ1-1; D perhaps matches TRBD1 (5 bases). The CDR3 covers 15 residues. Germline V gene sequence: CDR1 DFQATT, CDR2 SNEGSKA (reference sequence). Trimming took 5 bases from V and 6 from J, leaving 22 bases between them. CDR3 bases: TGCAGTGCTCCTAATAGACAGCCCGAAGGGGCTGAAGCTTTCTTT. Protein sequence: CSAPNRQPEGAEAFF.

The chain's CDR3 is CASSWGLSGANVLTF. In DNA, the CDR3 is TGTGCCAGCAGTTGGGGGCTCTCTGGGGCCAACGTCCTGACTTTC. This chain joins TRBV28 and TRBJ2-6, with a possible D match to TRBD1 (6 bases). The CDR3 consists of 15 residues. V was cut by 4 bases and J by 0 bases, with 7 bases left in between. Germline loops: CDR1 MDHEN, CDR2 SYDVKM.

This clonotype was counted a few times. The chain links TRBV5-1 to TRBJ2-3; TRBD1 might be the D (6 bases). Trimming pared 2 bases from V and 5 bases from J, leaving 12 bases between. CDR1 SGHRS and CDR2 YFSETQ come from the germline V gene. This CDR3 comprises 14 residues. The chain's CDR3 is CASSLRGTEDTQYF. In DNA form, the CDR3 reads TGCGCCAGCAGCTTAAGGGGGACCGAAGATACGCAGTATTTT.

CDR3 sequence (DNA): TGTGCCAGCAGCGTAGATGCCGAGACCCAGTACTTC. Protein: CASSVDAETQYF. This sequence joins TRBV9 and TRBJ2-5; D unclear. The CDR3 has 12 residues. Looked up from germline, CDR1 is SGDLS and CDR2 is YYNGEE. Trimming took 0 bases from V and 5 from J, leaving 5 bases between them.

This clonotype was counted many times. The chain has TRBV7-2 and TRBJ1-1; D remains ambiguous. CDR1 and CDR2 from the germline V gene are SGHTA and FQGNSA. CDR3 size: 15 residues. The ends were cut back, 2 bases at V and 1 base at J, with 11 bases in the middle. In DNA, the CDR3 is TGTGCCAGCAGCTTACGACTCGCAGGGAACACTGAAGCTTTCTTT. This codes for CASSLRLAGNTEAFF.

This clonotype came up a few times. J is TRBJ1-2 and V is TRBV6-1; 10 bases agree with TRBD1. Per germline, CDR1 MNHNS and CDR2 SASEGT. The CDR3 covers 14 residues. J was trimmed by 2 bases and V by 7 bases; bases with no gene match: 4. The CDR3 here is CASTRTGGNYGYTF. The DNA for the CDR3 is TGTGCCAGCACTAGGACAGGGGGAAACTATGGCTACACCTTC.

This clonotype was found a few times. The chain employs TRBV12-3 or TRBV12-4 and TRBJ2-7, with 10 nucleotides matching TRBD2. J lost 5 bases, V lost 6 bases, and 10 bases had no gene match. This CDR3 region has 15 residues. For the CDR3, the DNA is TGTGCCAGCAGGTTCTCTAGCGGGAGTTCCAACGAGCAGTACTTC. The encoded protein is CASRFSSGSSNEQYF.

The chain employs TRBV10-3 and TRBJ2-2; the D gene is possibly TRBD1 (6 bases). V lost 3 bases and J 0 bases, leaving 11 bases between the germline ends. CDR3 length: 16 residues. Germline CDR1 is ENHRY and CDR2 is SYGVKD. CDR3 amino acids: CAISDRGTSNTGELFF. In nucleotides, the CDR3 is TGTGCCATCAGTGACAGGGGCACCTCGAACACCGGGGAGCTGTTTTTT.